The rows below give T cell receptor beta chains drawn from one sample of a study of shared clonotypes between healthy human individuals. The data were produced by immunoSEQ multiplex PCR, yet TCRdb's version contains in-frame clones alone and is incomplete. The sample carries about 1.5 million clones, 95% to 99% recorded once. Sequenced: naive CD4+ T cells sorted from blood. Every receptor here comes from a man aged 30 to 45 in good health. CDR3s include the opening cysteine and the closing phenylalanine or tryptophan. The D gene is left open where the match is weak. Size values are once, few and many counts, or a class for expanded clones, and some rows have none.

cdr3_aa cdr3_nt j_call clone_size d_call v_call
CALPDSSSTDTQYF TGTGCCTTACCCGACTCGTCTAGCACAGATACGCAGTATTTT TRBJ2-3 . . TRBV7-9
CASTGGTQPQHF TGTGCCAGCACGGGGGGAACGCAGCCCCAGCATTTT TRBJ1-5 . . TRBV2
CASSERDPDTQYF TGTGCCAGCAGCGAACGGGATCCAGATACGCAGTATTTT TRBJ2-3 . . TRBV7-9
CAWSVLVGTGELFF TGTGCCTGGAGTGTTTTAGTGGGCACCGGGGAGCTGTTTTTT TRBJ2-2 . . TRBV30
CASRGQGSNEKLFF TGTGCCAGCAGGGGACAGGGCTCAAATGAAAAACTGTTTTTT TRBJ1-4 . TRBD1 TRBV6-6
CASSSFPSEQYF TGTGCCAGCAGCTCCTTCCCCTCCGAGCAGTACTTC TRBJ2-7 . . TRBV7-2
CASSFVDSTYEQYF TGTGCCAGCAGCTTTGTAGACAGTACCTACGAGCAGTACTTC TRBJ2-7 . . TRBV7-8
CASSVATGTSAQETQYF TGTGCCAGCAGCGTGGCAACCGGGACTAGCGCTCAAGAGACCCAGTACTTC TRBJ2-5 . TRBD2 TRBV9
CASSVVGQGDGYTF TGTGCCAGCAGCGTAGTTGGACAGGGAGATGGCTACACCTTC TRBJ1-2 . TRBD1 TRBV9
CASSVGGNEQYF TGTGCCAGCAGCGTCGGAGGAAACGAGCAGTACTTC TRBJ2-7 . . TRBV9
CSVLTRRETQYF TGCAGCGTATTGACTAGGCGGGAGACCCAGTACTTC TRBJ2-5 . . TRBV29-1
CASSLFPGLEAETQYF TGTGCCAGCAGCTTATTCCCGGGACTAGAGGCAGAGACCCAGTACTTC TRBJ2-5 . TRBD2 TRBV7-2
CASSPLAASSETQYF TGTGCCAGCAGTCCACTAGCGGCGTCGTCGGAGACCCAGTACTTC TRBJ2-5 . TRBD2 TRBV6-1
CASSVGKMVAGARQETQYF TGTGCCAGCAGCGTAGGAAAGATGGTAGCGGGAGCTCGGCAAGAGACCCAGTACTTC TRBJ2-5 once TRBD2 TRBV9
CASSTTGSYTTGNTIYF TGTGCCAGTAGTACTACGGGTTCCTACACCACTGGAAACACCATATATTTT TRBJ1-3 . . TRBV19
CASRHTGYGETQYF TGTGCCAGCAGGCATACAGGGTATGGTGAGACCCAGTACTTC TRBJ2-5 . . TRBV27
CASSLEGAGANVLTF TGTGCCAGCAGCTTGGAAGGGGCTGGGGCCAACGTCCTGACTTTC TRBJ2-6 . . TRBV5-5
CASNTAGLLEEQYF TGTGCCAGCAATACAGCGGGACTCCTCGAGGAGCAGTACTTC TRBJ2-7 . TRBD2 TRBV28
CASSEWGGTEAFF TGTGCCAGCAGTGAATGGGGAGGCACTGAAGCTTTCTTT TRBJ1-1 . . TRBV2
CAISPSGPIAANEKLFF TGTGCCATCAGTCCATCCGGACCGATCGCGGCTAATGAAAAACTGTTTTTT TRBJ1-4 . . TRBV10-3
CASSLRYEKLFF TGTGCCAGCAGTTTAAGATATGAAAAACTGTTTTTT TRBJ1-4 . . TRBV28
CASSFRSPYEQYF TGTGCCAGCAGCTTCCGGAGTCCGTACGAGCAGTACTTC TRBJ2-7 . . TRBV7-2
CASSPPKGSETQYF TGTGCCAGCAGTCCCCCGAAGGGTTCAGAGACCCAGTACTTC TRBJ2-5 . . TRBV25-1
CSANALQQYF TGCAGTGCTAACGCTCTCCAGCAGTACTTC TRBJ2-7 . . TRBV20-1
CASSLGRLGTEAFF TGCGCCAGCAGCTTGGGGCGGTTGGGCACTGAAGCTTTCTTT TRBJ1-1 . . TRBV5-1
CASSAPGTTVYEQYF TGTGCCAGCAGCGCACCCGGGACAACAGTTTACGAGCAGTACTTC TRBJ2-7 . . TRBV11-2
CASSPDPLLAAVETQYF TGTGCCAGCAGCCCAGACCCCCTACTAGCGGCGGTAGAGACCCAGTACTTC TRBJ2-5 . TRBD2 TRBV7-2
CASSLVGGRDAEAFF TGCGCCAGCAGCTTGGTTGGCGGGCGGGACGCTGAAGCTTTCTTT TRBJ1-1 . . TRBV5-1
CASSPPAGALEQYF TGTGCCAGCTCACCACCAGCGGGGGCCCTCGAGCAGTACTTC TRBJ2-7 . TRBD2 TRBV18
CASSSRSRPGEQFF TGTGCCAGCAGCTCTAGGTCTAGGCCGGGTGAGCAGTTCTTC TRBJ2-1 . . TRBV9
CASSLEWTAWEQYF TGTGCCAGCAGTTTAGAATGGACAGCCTGGGAGCAGTACTTC TRBJ2-7 . . TRBV28
CASSQGLAGDEQYF TGCGCCAGCAGCCAGGGACTAGCGGGAGACGAGCAGTACTTC TRBJ2-7 . TRBD2 TRBV5-1
CASSTGGSNEKLFF TGTGCCAGCAGCACAGGGGGCTCTAATGAAAAACTGTTTTTT TRBJ1-4 once TRBD1 TRBV28
CASRYQNTPSGNTIYF TGTGCCAGCAGGTACCAGAATACTCCCTCTGGAAACACCATATATTTT TRBJ1-3 . . TRBV7-2
CASSPTETYEQYF TGTGCCAGCTCACCAACAGAGACCTACGAGCAGTACTTC TRBJ2-7 . . TRBV18
CASSLYQGTGDTEAFF TGTGCCAGCAGTTTATACCAGGGGACTGGGGACACTGAAGCTTTCTTT TRBJ1-1 . . TRBV28
CASSRGLAANTGELFF TGCGCCAGCAGCCGCGGACTAGCAGCGAACACCGGGGAGCTGTTTTTT TRBJ2-2 . TRBD2 TRBV4-1
CASSQGLAGVHEQYF TGTGCCAGCAGCCAAGGACTAGCGGGAGTCCACGAGCAGTACTTC TRBJ2-7 . TRBD2 TRBV4-2
CASSFAGTNYGYTF TGTGCCAGCAGTTTCGCCGGGACCAACTATGGCTACACCTTC TRBJ1-2 . . TRBV27
CASSQAGSGLNEKLFF TGCGCCAGCAGCCAAGCGGGGTCAGGACTAAATGAAAAACTGTTTTTT TRBJ1-4 . . TRBV4-1
CASSLEGSSGNTIYF TGTGCCAGCAGTTTAGAAGGGAGCTCTGGAAACACCATATATTTT TRBJ1-3 . . TRBV28
CASSKGGPVNEQFF TGTGCCAGCAGCAAAGGGGGGCCGGTCAATGAGCAGTTCTTC TRBJ2-1 . . TRBV21-1
CASSDHLAGVVEQYF TGTGCCAGCAGTGACCATCTAGCGGGAGTCGTCGAGCAGTACTTC TRBJ2-7 . TRBD2 TRBV28